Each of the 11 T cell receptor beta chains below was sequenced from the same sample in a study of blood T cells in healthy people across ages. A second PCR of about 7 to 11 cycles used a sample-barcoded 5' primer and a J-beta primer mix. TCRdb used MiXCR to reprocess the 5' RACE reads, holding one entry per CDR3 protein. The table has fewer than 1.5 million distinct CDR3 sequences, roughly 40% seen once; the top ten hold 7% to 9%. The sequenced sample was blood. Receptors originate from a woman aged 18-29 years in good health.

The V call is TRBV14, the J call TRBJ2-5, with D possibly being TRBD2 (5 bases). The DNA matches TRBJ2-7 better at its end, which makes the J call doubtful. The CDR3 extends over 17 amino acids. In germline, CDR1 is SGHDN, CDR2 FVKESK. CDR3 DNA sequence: TGTGCCAGCAGCCAATTATCGGGAACGACGGCCTACTACGAGCAGTACTTC. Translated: CASSQLSGTTAYYEQYF.

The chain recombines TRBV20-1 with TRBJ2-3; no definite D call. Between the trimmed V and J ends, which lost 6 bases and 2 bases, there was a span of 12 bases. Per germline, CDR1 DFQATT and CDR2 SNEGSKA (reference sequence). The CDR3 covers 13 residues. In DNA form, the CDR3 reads TGCAGTGCGATGCCCCTTCACACAGATACGCAGTATTTT. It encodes CSAMPLHTDTQYF.

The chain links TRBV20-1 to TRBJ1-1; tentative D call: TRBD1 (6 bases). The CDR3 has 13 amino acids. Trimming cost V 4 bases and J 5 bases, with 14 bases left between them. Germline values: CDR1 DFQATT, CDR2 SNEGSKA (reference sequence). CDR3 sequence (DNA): TGCAGTGCTACGGGGGGGCGGGGAACTGAAGCTTTCTTT. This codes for CSATGGRGTEAFF.

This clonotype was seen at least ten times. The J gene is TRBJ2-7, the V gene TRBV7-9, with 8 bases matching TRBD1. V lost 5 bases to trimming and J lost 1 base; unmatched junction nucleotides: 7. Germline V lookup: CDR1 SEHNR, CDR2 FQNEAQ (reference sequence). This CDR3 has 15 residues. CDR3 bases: TGTGCCAGCAGCATCACTGGGACAGGTTCCTACGAGCAGTACTTC. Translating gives CASSITGTGSYEQYF. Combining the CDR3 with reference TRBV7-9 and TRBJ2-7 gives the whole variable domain DTGVSQNPRHKITKRGQNVTFRCDPISEHNRLYWYRQTLGQGPEFLTYFQNEAQLEKSRLLSDRFSAERPKGSFSTLEIQRTEQGDSAMYLCASSITGTGSYEQYFGPGTRLTVT.

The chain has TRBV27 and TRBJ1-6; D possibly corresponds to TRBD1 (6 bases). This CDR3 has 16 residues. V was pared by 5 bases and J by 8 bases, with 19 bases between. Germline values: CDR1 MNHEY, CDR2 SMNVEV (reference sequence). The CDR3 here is CASSPRQVARHSPLHF. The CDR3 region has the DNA TGTGCCAGCAGTCCGCGACAGGTTGCTCGTCATTCACCCCTCCACTTT.

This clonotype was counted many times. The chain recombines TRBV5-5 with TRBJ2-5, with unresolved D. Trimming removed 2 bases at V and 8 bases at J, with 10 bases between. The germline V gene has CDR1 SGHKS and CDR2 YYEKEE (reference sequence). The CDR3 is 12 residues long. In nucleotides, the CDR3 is TGTGCCAGCAGCTTATCGGAGTTAACCCAGTACTTC. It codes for CASSLSELTQYF.

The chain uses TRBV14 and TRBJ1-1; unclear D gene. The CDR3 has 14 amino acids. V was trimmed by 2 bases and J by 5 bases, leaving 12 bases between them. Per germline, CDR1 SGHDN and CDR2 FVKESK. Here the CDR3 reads CASSQRWGATEAFF. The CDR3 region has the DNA TGTGCCAGCAGCCAAAGGTGGGGAGCGACTGAAGCTTTCTTT.

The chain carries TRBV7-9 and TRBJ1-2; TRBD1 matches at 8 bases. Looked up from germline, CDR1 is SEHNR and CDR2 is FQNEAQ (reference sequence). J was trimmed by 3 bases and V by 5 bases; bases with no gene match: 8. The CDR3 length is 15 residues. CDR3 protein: CASSAQTGADYGYTF. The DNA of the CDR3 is TGTGCCAGCAGCGCCCAGACAGGGGCGGACTATGGCTACACCTTC.

The CDR3 here is CASSAGTDNQPQHF. DNA of the CDR3: TGTGCCAGCAGCGCCGGGACAGACAATCAGCCCCAGCATTTT. The chain carries TRBV7-3 and TRBJ1-5; 7 bases map to TRBD1. V lost 5 bases to trimming and J lost 3 bases; unmatched junction nucleotides: 4. The germline gives CDR1 SGHTA, CDR2 FQGTGA. This CDR3 is built from 14 residues.

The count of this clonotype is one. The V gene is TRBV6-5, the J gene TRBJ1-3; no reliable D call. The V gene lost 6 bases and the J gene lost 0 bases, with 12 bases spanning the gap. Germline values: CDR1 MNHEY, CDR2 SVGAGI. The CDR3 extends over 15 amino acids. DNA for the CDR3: TGTGCCAGCAGCCTTACGGAGAACTCTGGAAACACCATATATTTT. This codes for CASSLTENSGNTIYF.

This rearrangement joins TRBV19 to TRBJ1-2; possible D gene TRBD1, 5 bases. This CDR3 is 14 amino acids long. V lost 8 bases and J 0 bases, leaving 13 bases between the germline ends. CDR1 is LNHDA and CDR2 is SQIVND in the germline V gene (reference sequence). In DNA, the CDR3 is TGTGCCAGTCGTCAGGGCCAGACTAACTATGGCTACACCTTC. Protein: CASRQGQTNYGYTF.